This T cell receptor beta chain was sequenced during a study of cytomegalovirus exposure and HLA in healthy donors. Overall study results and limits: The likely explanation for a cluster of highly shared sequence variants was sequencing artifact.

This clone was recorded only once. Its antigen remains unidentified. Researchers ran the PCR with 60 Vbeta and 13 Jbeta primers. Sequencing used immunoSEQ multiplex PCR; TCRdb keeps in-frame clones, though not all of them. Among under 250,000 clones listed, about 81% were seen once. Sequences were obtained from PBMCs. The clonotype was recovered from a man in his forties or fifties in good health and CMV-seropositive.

DNA for the CDR3: TGTGCCAGCAGCTTTGGGGACAGGGAGTACGAGCAGTACTTC. Translated: CASSFGDREYEQYF. The chain carries TRBV5-6 and TRBJ2-5, with 9 bases aligning to TRBD1. The J call may not be correct, given that the DNA end is closer to TRBJ2-7. Germline V lookup: CDR1 SGHDT, CDR2 YYEEEE. The CDR3 runs to 14 residues.